This T cell receptor beta chain emerged from a study of blood T cell repertoires in COVID-19. TCRdb keeps only in-frame clones here, not all; method: immunoSEQ multiplex PCR. The sample contains a few hundred thousand clones, approximately 92% of which appear only once. CDR3 size: 12 residues. V shed 6 bases and J shed 4 bases, with 9 bases lying between them. Germline V gives CDR1 MNHEY, CDR2 SVGAGI. The material sequenced was peripheral blood. The gene calls are TRBV6-5 and TRBJ2-5, with TRBD1 as a possible D gene (6 bases). The source of this sequence is a woman aged 40-49 years who had recovered from COVID-19. CDR3 sequence (DNA): TGTGCCAGCAGCCAACAGGGAGAGACCCAGTACTTC. Its translation: CASSQQGETQYF.